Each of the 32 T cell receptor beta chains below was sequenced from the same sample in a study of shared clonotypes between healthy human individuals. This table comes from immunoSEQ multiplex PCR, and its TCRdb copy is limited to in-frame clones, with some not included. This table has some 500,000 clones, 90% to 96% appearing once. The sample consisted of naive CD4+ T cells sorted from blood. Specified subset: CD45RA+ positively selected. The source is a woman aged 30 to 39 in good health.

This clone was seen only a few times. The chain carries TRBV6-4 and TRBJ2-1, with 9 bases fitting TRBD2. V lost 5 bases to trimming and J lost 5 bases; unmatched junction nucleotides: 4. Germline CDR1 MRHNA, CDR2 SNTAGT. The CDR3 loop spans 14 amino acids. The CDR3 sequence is CASSISGSHNEQFF. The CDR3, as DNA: TGTGCCAGCAGTATTAGCGGGAGTCACAATGAGCAGTTCTTC.

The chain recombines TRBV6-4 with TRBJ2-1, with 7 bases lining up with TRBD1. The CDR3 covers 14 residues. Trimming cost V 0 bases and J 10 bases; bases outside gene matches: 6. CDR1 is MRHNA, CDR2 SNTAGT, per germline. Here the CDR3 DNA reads TGTGCCAGCAGTGACTCAACAGGGGCGAGGGAGCAGTTCTTC. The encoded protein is CASSDSTGAREQFF.

CDR3 in amino acids: CASSLDGSTNEKLFF. The CDR3, as DNA: TGTGCCAGCAGCCTCGACGGATCAACTAATGAAAAACTGTTTTTT. The genes are TRBV7-9 and TRBJ1-4; D is undetermined. Germline values: CDR1 SEHNR, CDR2 FQNEAQ (reference sequence). The CDR3 spans 15 residues. Trimming removed 5 bases from V and 0 bases from J, with 10 bases in between.

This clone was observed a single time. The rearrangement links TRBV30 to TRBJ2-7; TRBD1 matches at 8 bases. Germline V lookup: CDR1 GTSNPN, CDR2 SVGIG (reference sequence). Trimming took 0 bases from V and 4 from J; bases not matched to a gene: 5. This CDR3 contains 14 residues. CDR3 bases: TGTGCCTGGAGTGTAGGGGACAGGATTTACGAGCAGTACTTC. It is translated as CAWSVGDRIYEQYF.

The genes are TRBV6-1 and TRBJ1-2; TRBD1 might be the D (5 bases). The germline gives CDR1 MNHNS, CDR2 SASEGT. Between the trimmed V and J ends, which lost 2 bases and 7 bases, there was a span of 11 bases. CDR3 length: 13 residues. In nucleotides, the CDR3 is TGTGCCAGCAGTGAAATGGTGGGGGTTGGCTACACCTTC. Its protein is CASSEMVGVGYTF.

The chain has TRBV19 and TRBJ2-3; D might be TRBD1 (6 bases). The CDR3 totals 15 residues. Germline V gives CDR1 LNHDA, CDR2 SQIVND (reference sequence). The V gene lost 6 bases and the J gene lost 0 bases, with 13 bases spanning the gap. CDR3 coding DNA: TGTGCCAGTAGCCCAAACAGGGCGAGCACAGATACGCAGTATTTT. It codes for CASSPNRASTDTQYF.

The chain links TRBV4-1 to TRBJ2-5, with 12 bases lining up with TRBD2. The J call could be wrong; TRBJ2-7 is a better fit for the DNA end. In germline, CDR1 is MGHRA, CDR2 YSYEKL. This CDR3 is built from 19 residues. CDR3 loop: CASSQDRGLAGRDSYEQYF. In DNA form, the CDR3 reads TGCGCCAGCAGCCAAGACCGGGGACTAGCGGGTAGAGACTCCTACGAGCAGTACTTC.

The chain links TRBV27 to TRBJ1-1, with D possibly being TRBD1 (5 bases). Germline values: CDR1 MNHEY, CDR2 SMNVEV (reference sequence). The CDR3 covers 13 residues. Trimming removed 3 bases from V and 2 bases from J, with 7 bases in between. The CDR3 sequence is CASSLTVNTEAFF. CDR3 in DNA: TGTGCCAGCAGTTTGACAGTTAACACTGAAGCTTTCTTT.

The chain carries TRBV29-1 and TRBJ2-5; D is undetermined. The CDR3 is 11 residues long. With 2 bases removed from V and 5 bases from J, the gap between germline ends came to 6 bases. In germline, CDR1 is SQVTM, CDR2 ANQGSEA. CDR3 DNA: TGCAGCGTTGAACAGGCGGAGACCCAGTACTTC. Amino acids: CSVEQAETQYF.

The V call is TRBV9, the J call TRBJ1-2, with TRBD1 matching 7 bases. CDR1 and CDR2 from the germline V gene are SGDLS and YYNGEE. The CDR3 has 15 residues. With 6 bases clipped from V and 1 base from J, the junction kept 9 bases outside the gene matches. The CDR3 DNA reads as TGTGCCAGCACACGAAACCGGGACAGTAACTATGGCTACACCTTC. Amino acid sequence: CASTRNRDSNYGYTF.

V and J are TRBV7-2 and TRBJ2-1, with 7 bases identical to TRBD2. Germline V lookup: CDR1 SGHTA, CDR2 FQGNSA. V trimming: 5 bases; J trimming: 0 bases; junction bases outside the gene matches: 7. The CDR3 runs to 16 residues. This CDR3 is CASSKVAGSSYNEQFF. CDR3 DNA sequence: TGTGCCAGCAGCAAAGTAGCGGGTAGCTCCTACAATGAGCAGTTCTTC.

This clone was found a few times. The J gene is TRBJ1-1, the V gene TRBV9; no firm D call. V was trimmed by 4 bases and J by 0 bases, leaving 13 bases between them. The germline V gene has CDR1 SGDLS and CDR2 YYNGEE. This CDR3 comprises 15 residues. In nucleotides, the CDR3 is TGTGCCAGCAGCCCCCGGGGTGGGGTGAACACTGAAGCTTTCTTT. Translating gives CASSPRGGVNTEAFF.

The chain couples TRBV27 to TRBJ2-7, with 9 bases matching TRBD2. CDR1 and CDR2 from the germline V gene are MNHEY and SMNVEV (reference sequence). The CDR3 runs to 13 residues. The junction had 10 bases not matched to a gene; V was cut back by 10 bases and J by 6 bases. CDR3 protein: CATGREGLREQYF. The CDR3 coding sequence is TGTGCCACCGGGCGGGAGGGCCTTCGCGAGCAGTACTTC.

The CDR3 nucleotides read TGTGCCAGCAGCGTAGGTCAGCGGACGTACACAGATACGCAGTATTTT. Encoded protein: CASSVGQRTYTDTQYF. The rearrangement uses TRBV9 and TRBJ2-3; possibly TRBD2 for D (5 bases). Germline V gene data show CDR1 as SGDLS and CDR2 as YYNGEE. V was clipped by 0 bases and J by 2 bases, with 13 bases between them. The CDR3 consists of 16 residues.

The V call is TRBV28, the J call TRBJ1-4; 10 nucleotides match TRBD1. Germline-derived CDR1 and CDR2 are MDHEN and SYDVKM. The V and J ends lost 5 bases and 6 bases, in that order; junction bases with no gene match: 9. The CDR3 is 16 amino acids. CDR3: CASSPPGQGFHEKLFF. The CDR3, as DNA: TGTGCCAGCAGTCCGCCGGGACAGGGGTTCCATGAAAAACTGTTTTTT.

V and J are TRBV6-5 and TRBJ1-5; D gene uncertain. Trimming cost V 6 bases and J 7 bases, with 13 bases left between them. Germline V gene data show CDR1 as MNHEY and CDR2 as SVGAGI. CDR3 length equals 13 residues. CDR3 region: CASRGQADQPQHF. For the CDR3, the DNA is TGTGCCAGCAGAGGGCAAGCGGACCAGCCCCAGCATTTT.

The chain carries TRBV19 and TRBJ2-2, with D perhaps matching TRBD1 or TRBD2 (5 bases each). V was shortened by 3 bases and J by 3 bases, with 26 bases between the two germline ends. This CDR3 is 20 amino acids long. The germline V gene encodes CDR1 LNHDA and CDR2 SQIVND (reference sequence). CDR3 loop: CASSIMGPNLGQGDTGELFF. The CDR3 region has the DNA TGTGCCAGTAGTATTATGGGACCCAACCTTGGGCAGGGAGACACCGGGGAGCTGTTTTTT.

The CDR3 DNA reads TGTGCCAGCAGTTACCGACAGGAAGAGTATTCACCCCTCCACTTT. This sequence encodes CASSYRQEEYSPLHF. This chain uses TRBV6-5 with TRBJ1-6, with D maybe TRBD1 (6 bases). Trimming shortened V by 2 bases and J by 8 bases, and 13 bases separated the two germline ends. CDR3 length: 15 amino acids. Germline V gene data show CDR1 as MNHEY and CDR2 as SVGAGI.

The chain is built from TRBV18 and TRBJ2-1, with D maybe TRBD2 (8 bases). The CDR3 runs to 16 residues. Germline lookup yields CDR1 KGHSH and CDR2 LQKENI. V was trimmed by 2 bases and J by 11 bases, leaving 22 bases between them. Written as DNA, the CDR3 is TGTGCCAGCTCACCAGGAACTAGCGGCGCACAGGGGAAGCAGTTCTTC. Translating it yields CASSPGTSGAQGKQFF.

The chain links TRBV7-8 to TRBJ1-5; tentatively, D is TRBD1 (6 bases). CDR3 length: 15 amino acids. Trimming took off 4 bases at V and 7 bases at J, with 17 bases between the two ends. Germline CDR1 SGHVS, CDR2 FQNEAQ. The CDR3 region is CASSWKRTVGQPQHF. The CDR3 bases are TGTGCCAGCAGCTGGAAGAGGACAGTGGGGCAGCCCCAGCATTTT.

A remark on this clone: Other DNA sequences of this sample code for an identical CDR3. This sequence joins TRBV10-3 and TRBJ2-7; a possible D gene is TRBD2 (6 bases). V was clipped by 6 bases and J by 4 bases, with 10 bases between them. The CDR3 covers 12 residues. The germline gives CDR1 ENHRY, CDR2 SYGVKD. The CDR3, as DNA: TGTGCCATCAGCGGGAGCTCTTACGAGCAGTACTTC. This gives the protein CAISGSSYEQYF.

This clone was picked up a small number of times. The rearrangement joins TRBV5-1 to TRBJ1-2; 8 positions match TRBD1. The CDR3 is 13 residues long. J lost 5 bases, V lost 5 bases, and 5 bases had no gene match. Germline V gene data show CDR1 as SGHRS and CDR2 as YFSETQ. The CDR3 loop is CASSQGARYGYTF. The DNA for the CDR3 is TGCGCCAGCAGTCAGGGGGCGCGGTATGGCTACACCTTC.

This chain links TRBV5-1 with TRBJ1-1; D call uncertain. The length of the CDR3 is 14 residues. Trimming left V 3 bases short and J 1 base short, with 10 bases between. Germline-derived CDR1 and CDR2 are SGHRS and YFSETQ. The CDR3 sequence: CASSWGNENTEAFF. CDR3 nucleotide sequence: TGCGCCAGCAGCTGGGGAAACGAGAACACTGAAGCTTTCTTT.

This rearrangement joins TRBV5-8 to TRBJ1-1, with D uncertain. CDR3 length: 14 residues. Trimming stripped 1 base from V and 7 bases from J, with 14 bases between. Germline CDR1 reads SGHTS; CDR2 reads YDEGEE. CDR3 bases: TGTGCCAGCAGCTTGTCGGGCCAGATCAGTGAAGCTTTCTTT. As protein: CASSLSGQISEAFF.

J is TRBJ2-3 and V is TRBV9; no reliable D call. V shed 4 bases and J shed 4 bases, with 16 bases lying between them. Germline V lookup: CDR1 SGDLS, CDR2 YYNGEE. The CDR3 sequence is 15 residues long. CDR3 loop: CASSPRLSWADTQYF. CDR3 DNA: TGTGCCAGCAGCCCCCGGTTGTCTTGGGCAGATACGCAGTATTTT.

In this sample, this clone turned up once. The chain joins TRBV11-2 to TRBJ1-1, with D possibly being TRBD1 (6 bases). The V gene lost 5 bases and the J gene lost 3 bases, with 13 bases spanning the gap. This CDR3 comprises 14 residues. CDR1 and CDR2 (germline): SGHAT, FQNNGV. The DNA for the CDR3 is TGTGCCAGCAGCATACGACAGGAGTACACTGAAGCTTTCTTT. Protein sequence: CASSIRQEYTEAFF.

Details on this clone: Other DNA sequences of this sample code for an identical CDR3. Here the CDR3 reads CASSLGRDRVSYEQYF. CDR3 nucleotides: TGCGCCAGCAGCTTGGGCCGGGACAGGGTCTCCTACGAGCAGTACTTC. The rearrangement uses TRBV5-1 and TRBJ2-7; 9 nucleotides line up with TRBD1. The CDR3 length is 16 residues. Germline CDR1 is SGHRS and CDR2 is YFSETQ. The junction had 4 bases not matched to a gene; V was cut back by 0 bases and J by 0 bases. The full variable domain, rest sourced from reference TRBV5-1 and TRBJ2-7, is KAGVTQTPRYLIKTRGQQVTLSCSPISGHRSVSWYQQTPGQGLQFLFEYFSETQRNKGNFPGRFSGRQFSNSRSEMNVSTLELGDSALYLCASSLGRDRVSYEQYFGPGTRLTVT.

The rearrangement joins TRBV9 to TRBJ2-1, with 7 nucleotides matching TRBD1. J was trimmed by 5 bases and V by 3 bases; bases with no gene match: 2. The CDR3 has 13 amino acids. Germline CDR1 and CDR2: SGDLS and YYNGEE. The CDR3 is CASSAGTDNEQFF. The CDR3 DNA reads TGTGCCAGCAGCGCCGGGACAGACAATGAGCAGTTCTTC.

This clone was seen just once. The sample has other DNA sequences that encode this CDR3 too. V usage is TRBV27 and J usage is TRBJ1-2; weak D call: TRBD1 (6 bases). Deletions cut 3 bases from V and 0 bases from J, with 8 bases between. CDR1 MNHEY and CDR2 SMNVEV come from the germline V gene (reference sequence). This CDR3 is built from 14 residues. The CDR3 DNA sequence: TGTGCCAGCAGTTTTGACAGGACTAACTATGGCTACACCTTC. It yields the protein CASSFDRTNYGYTF.

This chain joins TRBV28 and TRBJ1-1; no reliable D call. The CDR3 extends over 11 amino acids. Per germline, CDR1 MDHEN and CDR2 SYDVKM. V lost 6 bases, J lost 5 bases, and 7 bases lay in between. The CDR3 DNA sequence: TGTGCCAGCAGGAGTCTAACTGAAGCTTTCTTT. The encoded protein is CASRSLTEAFF.

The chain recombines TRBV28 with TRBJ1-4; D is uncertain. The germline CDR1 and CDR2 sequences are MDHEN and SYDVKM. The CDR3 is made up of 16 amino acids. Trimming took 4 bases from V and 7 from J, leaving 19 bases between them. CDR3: CASSSPSPGRGEKLFF. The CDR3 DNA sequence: TGTGCCAGCAGTTCCCCCTCCCCCGGTCGGGGTGAAAAACTGTTTTTT.

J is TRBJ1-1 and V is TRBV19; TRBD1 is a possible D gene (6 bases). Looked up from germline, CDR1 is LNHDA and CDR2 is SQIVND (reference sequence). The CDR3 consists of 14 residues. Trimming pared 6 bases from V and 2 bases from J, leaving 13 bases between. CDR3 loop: CASSVTGSNTEAFF. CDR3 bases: TGTGCCAGTAGCGTAACAGGGAGCAACACTGAAGCTTTCTTT.